A selection of T cell receptor beta chains follows, all from one sample in a study of blood T cell repertoires in COVID-19. The assay was immunoSEQ multiplex PCR, and TCRdb's table has in-frame clones only and misses some. The repertoire holds 95,000 to 150,000 clones, with about four fifths as singletons. Sequenced material: peripheral blood. Receptors were obtained from a woman between 65 and 79 years old with acute or convalescent COVID-19. Both conserved end residues are part of each CDR3. A D gene is named only where the DNA matches it firmly. Only some rows state a clone size, as once, few, many or a class for expanded clones.

TRBJ1-1,NA,TRBV30,NA,TGTGCCTGGAACGTAGAGAGCACTGAAGCTTTCTTT,CAWNVESTEAFF
TRBJ1-2,NA,TRBV29-1,NA,TGCAGCGTGGGGCCTACTATCTTGGGGAACTATGGCTACACCTTC,CSVGPTILGNYGYTF
TRBJ1-2,TRBD1,TRBV29-1,many,TGCAGCGTCGCCGGGACAGGGTCTGGCTACACCTTC,CSVAGTGSGYTF
TRBJ1-1,TRBD1,TRBV19,few,TGTGCCAGTAGTTTGGGACAGACAAACACTGAAGCTTTCTTT,CASSLGQTNTEAFF
TRBJ1-2,NA,TRBV12-3/TRBV12-4,once,TGTGCCAGCAGTCACAGGGACTATGGCTACACCTTC,CASSHRDYGYTF
TRBJ1-5,NA,TRBV5-6,NA,TGTGCCAGCAGCGCCGGACAGACCAATCAGCCCCAGCATTTT,CASSAGQTNQPQHF
TRBJ1-1,TRBD1,TRBV6-1,NA,TGTGCCAGCAGTGGACAGGGGACGCTGCGCGGCACTGAAGCTTTCTTT,CASSGQGTLRGTEAFF
TRBJ2-2,TRBD1,TRBV24-1,once,TGTGCCACCAGTGAAATCCAGACAGGGGTAGGGACCGGGGAGCTGTTTTTT,CATSEIQTGVGTGELFF
TRBJ1-5,NA,TRBV5-6,NA,TGTGCCAGCAGCTTGACAGGGTTTGGCAATCAGCCCCAGCATTTT,CASSLTGFGNQPQHF
TRBJ1-3,TRBD1,TRBV14,once,TGTGCCAGCAGCCAGGGACAGGACGGCACCATATATTTT,CASSQGQDGTIYF
TRBJ1-1,NA,TRBV15,few,TGTGCCACCAGCAGAGATTGGAGGCCACTTATGAACACTGAAGCTTTCTTT,CATSRDWRPLMNTEAFF
TRBJ2-3,TRBD1,TRBV6-5,NA,TGTGCCGGGCGACAGGGAACAGATACGCAGTATTTT,CAGRQGTDTQYF
TRBJ2-1,TRBD2,TRBV27,NA,TGTGCCAGCAGTCCATTGACTAGCGGAAATTACAATGAGCAGTTCTTC,CASSPLTSGNYNEQFF
TRBJ1-2,TRBD1,TRBV28,NA,TGTGCCAGCACCACGTTTGAAGGCAGGGGGCACTATGGCTACACCTTC,CASTTFEGRGHYGYTF
TRBJ1-2,NA,TRBV10-3,few,TGTGCCATCAGTGAGTCGTCAGGGTCGGTGAATGGCTACACCTTC,CAISESSGSVNGYTF
TRBJ1-2,NA,TRBV6-5,NA,TGTGCCAGCAGTTACGGAGGGAACTATGGCTACACCTTC,CASSYGGNYGYTF
TRBJ1-6,NA,TRBV3-1/TRBV3-2,NA,TGTGCCAGCAGCCAAGGGCGCCACAGTAATTCACCCCTCCACTTT,CASSQGRHSNSPLHF
TRBJ1-5,NA,TRBV25-1,NA,TGTGCCAGCGGAGGAACAGGGACAAGTCAGCCCCAGCATTTT,CASGGTGTSQPQHF
TRBJ2-5,TRBD2,TRBV12-5,NA,TGTGCTAGTGCCCGGTCTAGCGGGGGCGGAGGTGGGGAGACCCAGTACTTC,CASARSSGGGGGETQYF
TRBJ2-7,TRBD1,TRBV5-4,NA,TGTGCCAGCAGCTTGACAGGGGGCCACGAGCAGTACTTC,CASSLTGGHEQYF
TRBJ1-1,NA,TRBV18,NA,TGTGCCAGCTCACCACCCGCCGGGCAGGGGAAAATATACACTGAAGCTTTCTTT,CASSPPAGQGKIYTEAFF
TRBJ1-2,TRBD1,TRBV9,NA,TGTGCCAGCAGCGTAGAACGGGGACAGCTTAACTATGGCTACACCTTC,CASSVERGQLNYGYTF
TRBJ1-1,NA,TRBV4-2,NA,TGTGCCAGCAGCCAAGTGCAGGGGCGCGGGAACACTGAAGCTTTCTTT,CASSQVQGRGNTEAFF
TRBJ1-1,NA,TRBV25-1,NA,TGTGCCAGCAGTGAATTGGGACACAAGAACACTGAAGCTTTCTTT,CASSELGHKNTEAFF
TRBJ1-2,TRBD1,TRBV5-6,NA,TGTGCCAGCATCTTTGGGACAGAAAACTATGGCTACACCTTC,CASIFGTENYGYTF
TRBJ2-6,TRBD2,TRBV11-1,NA,TGTGCCAGCAGCTTAGCGCGGGGGGCTGGGGCCAACGTCCTGACTTTC,CASSLARGAGANVLTF
TRBJ2-2,NA,TRBV6-1,NA,TGTGCCAGCAGTGAACCGACAGAATTTACCGGGGAGCTGTTTTTT,CASSEPTEFTGELFF